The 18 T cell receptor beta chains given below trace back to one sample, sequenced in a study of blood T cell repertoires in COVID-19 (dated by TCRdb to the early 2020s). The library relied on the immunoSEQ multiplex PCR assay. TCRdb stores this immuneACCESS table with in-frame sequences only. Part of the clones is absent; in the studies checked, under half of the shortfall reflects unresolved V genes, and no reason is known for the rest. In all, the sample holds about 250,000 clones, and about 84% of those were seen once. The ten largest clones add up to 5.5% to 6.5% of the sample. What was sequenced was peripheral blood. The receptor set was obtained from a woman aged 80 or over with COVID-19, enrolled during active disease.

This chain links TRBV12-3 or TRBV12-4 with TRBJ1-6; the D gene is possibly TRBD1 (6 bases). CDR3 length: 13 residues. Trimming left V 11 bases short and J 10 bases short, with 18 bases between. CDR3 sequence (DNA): TGTGCCTCCCAGGGGCAGGCCAGGTCACCCCTCCACTTT. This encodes CASQGQARSPLHF.

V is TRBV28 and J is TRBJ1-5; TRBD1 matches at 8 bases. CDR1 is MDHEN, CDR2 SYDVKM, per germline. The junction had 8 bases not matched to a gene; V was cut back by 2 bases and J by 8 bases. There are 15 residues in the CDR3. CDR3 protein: CASSLEQGDFEPQHF. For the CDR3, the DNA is TGTGCCAGCAGTTTAGAACAGGGGGATTTCGAGCCCCAGCATTTT.

The CDR3 DNA is TGCAGCACCAGCTCGGGCACTGAAGCTTTCTTT. This codes for CSTSSGTEAFF. The V gene is TRBV29-1, the J gene TRBJ1-1; D gene uncertain. This CDR3 is built from 11 residues. V lost 8 bases to trimming and J lost 4 bases, with 11 bases between them. From germline, CDR1 is SQVTM and CDR2 ANQGSEA. Drawing the rest from reference TRBV29-1 and TRBJ1-1, the complete variable domain is SAVISQKPSRDICQRGTSLTIQCQVDSQVTMMFWYRQQPGQSLTLIATANQGSEATYESGFVIDKFPISRPNLTFSTLTVSNMSPEDSSIYLCSTSSGTEAFFGQGTRLTVV.

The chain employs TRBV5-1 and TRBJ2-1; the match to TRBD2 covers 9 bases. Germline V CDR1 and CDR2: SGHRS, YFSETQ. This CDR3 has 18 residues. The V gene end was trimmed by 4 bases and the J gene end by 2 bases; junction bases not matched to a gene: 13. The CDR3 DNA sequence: TGCGCCAGCAGCCCTCAACCTAGCGGGGCGAGCACCTACAATGAGCAGTTCTTC. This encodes CASSPQPSGASTYNEQFF.

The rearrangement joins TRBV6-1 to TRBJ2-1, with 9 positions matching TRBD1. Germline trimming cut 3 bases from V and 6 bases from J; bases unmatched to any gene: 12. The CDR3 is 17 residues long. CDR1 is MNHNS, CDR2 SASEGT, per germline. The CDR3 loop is CASSEMTGQGRSNEQFF. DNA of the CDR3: TGTGCCAGCAGTGAGATGACGGGACAGGGTCGGAGCAATGAGCAGTTCTTC.

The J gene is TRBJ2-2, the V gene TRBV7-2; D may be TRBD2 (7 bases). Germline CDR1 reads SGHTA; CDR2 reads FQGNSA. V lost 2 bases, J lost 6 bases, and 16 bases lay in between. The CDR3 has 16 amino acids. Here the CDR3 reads CASSLNLGGEPGELFF. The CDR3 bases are TGTGCCAGCAGCTTAAATCTAGGGGGGGAGCCCGGGGAGCTGTTTTTT.

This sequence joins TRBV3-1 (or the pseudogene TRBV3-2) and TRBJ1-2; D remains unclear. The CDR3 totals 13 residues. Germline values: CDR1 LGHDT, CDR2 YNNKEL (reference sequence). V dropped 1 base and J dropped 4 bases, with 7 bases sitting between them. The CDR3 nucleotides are TGTGCCAGCAGCCAAGCGTCGTTCTATGGCTACACCTTC. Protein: CASSQASFYGYTF.

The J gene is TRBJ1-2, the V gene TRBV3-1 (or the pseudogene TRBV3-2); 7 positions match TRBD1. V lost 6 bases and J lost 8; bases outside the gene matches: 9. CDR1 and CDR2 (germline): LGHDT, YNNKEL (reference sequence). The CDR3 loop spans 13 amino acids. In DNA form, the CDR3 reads TGTGCCAGCAGGATGACAGGGATCGAAGGCTACACCTTC. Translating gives CASRMTGIEGYTF.

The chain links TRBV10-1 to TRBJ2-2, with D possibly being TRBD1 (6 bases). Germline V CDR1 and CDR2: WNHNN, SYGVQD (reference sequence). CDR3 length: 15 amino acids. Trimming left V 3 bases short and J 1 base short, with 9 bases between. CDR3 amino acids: CASSDQQGNTGELFF. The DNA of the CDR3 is TGCGCCAGCAGTGACCAACAGGGGAACACCGGGGAGCTGTTTTTT.

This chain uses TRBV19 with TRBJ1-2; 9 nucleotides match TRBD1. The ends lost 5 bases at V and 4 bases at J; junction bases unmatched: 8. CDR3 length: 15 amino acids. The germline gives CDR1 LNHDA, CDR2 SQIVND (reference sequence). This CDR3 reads CASSLQGAESYGYTF. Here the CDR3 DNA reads TGTGCCAGTAGTTTACAGGGGGCGGAGAGCTATGGCTACACCTTC.

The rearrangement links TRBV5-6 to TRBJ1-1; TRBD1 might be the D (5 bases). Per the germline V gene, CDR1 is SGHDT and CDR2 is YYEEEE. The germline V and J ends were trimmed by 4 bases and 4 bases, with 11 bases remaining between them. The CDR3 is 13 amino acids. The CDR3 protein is CASSPRVFTEAFF. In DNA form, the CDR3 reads TGTGCCAGCAGCCCCAGGGTTTTCACTGAAGCTTTCTTT.

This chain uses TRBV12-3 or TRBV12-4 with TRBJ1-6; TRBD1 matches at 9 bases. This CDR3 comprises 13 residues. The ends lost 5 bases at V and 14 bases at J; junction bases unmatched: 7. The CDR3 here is CASSNRGLGTLHF. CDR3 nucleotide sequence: TGTGCCAGCAGTAACAGGGGGCTAGGGACCCTCCACTTT.

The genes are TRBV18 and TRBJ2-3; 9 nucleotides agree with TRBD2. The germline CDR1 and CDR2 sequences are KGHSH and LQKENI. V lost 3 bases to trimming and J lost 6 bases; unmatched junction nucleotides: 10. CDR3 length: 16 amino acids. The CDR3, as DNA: TGTGCCAGCTCACCTAGACTTGGCGGGGGGGCCGATACGCAGTATTTT. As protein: CASSPRLGGGADTQYF.

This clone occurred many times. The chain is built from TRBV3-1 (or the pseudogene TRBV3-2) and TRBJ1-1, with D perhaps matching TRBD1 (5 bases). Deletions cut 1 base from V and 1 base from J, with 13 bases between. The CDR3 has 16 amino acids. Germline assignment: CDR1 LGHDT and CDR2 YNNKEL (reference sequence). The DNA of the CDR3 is TGTGCCAGCAGCCAAGTAAGTACAGGTCGGAACACTGAAGCTTTCTTT. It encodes CASSQVSTGRNTEAFF.

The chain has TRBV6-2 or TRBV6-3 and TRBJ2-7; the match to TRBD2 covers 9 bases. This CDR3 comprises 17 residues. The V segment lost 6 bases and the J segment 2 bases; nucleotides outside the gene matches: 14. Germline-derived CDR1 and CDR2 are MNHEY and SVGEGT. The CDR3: CASSPWGNSGGAYEQYF. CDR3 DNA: TGTGCCAGCAGCCCATGGGGCAATAGCGGGGGAGCCTACGAGCAGTACTTC.

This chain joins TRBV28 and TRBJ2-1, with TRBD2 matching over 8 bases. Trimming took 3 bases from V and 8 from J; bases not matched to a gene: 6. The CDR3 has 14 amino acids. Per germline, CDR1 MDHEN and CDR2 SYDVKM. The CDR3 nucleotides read TGTGCCAGCAGTTTCGGGGGGGGGCTCTATGAGCAGTTCTTC. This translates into CASSFGGGLYEQFF.

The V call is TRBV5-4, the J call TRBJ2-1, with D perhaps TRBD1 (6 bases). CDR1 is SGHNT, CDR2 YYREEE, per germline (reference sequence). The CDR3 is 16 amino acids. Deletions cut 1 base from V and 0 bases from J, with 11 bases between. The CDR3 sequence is CASSLSQGSSYNEQFF. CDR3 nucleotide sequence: TGTGCCAGCAGCTTGTCGCAGGGGAGCTCCTACAATGAGCAGTTCTTC.

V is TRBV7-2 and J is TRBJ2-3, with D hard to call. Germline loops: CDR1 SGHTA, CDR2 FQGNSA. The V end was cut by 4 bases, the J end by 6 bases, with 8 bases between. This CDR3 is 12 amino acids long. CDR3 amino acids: CASSSFSDTQYF. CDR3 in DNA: TGTGCCAGCAGCTCTTTCTCGGATACGCAGTATTTT.